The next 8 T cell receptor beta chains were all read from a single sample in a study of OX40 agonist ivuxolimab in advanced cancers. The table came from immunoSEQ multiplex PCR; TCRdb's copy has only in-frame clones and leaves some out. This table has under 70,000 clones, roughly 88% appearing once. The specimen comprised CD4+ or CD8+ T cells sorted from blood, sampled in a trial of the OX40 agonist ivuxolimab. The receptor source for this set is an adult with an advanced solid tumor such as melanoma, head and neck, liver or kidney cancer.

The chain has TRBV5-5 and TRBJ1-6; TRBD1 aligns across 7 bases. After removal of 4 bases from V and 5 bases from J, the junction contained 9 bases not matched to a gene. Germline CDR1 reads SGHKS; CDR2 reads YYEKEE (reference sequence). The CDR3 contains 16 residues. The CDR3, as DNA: TGTGCCAGCAGCCAGACAGGGCGAGGGGATAATTCACCCCTCCACTTT. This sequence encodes CASSQTGRGDNSPLHF.

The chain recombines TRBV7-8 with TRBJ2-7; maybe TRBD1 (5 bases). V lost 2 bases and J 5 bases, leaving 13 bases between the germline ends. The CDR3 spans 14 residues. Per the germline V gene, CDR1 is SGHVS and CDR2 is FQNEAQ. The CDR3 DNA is TGTGCCAGCAGCTTAACTCAGGGAATCCACGAGCAGTACTTC. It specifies CASSLTQGIHEQYF.

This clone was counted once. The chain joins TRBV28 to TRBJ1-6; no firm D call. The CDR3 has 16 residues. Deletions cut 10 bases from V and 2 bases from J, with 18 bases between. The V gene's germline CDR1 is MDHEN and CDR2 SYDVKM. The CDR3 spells CATMTLRGAYNSPLHF. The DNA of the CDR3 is TGTGCCACCATGACCCTTCGAGGCGCCTATAATTCACCCCTCCACTTT.

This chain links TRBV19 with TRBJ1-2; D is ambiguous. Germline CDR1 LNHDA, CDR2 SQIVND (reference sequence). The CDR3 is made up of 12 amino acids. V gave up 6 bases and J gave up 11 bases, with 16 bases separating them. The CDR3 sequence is CASRDRFSGYTF. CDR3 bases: TGTGCCAGTAGAGACCGGTTCTCTGGGTACACCTTC.

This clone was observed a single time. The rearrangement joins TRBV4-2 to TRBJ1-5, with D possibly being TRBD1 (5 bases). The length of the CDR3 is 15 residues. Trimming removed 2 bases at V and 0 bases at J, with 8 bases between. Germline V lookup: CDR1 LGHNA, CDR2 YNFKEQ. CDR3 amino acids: CASSQRGVSNQPQHF. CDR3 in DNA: TGTGCCAGCAGCCAACGGGGGGTTAGCAATCAGCCCCAGCATTTT.

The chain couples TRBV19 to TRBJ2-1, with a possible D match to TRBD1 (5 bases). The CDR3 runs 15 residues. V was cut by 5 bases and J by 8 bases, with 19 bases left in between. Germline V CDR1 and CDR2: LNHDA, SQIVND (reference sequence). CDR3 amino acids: CASSLSRTRVDEQFF. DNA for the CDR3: TGTGCCAGTAGTCTAAGCAGGACCAGGGTCGATGAGCAGTTCTTC.

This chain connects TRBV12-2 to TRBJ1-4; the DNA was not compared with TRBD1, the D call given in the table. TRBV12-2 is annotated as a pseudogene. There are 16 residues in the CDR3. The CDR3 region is CASRLRCCRVCEKLFF. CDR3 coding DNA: TGTGCAAGTCGCTTAAGGTGCTGCAGGGTGTGTGAAAAACTGTTTTTT.

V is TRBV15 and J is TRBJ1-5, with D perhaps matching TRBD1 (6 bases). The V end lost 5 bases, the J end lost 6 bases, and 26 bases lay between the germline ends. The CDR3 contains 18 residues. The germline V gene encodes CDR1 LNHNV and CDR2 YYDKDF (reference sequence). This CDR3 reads CATSARLQGYGGGQPQHF. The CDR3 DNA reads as TGTGCCACCAGCGCCCGGTTACAGGGTTACGGAGGGGGTCAGCCCCAGCATTTT.